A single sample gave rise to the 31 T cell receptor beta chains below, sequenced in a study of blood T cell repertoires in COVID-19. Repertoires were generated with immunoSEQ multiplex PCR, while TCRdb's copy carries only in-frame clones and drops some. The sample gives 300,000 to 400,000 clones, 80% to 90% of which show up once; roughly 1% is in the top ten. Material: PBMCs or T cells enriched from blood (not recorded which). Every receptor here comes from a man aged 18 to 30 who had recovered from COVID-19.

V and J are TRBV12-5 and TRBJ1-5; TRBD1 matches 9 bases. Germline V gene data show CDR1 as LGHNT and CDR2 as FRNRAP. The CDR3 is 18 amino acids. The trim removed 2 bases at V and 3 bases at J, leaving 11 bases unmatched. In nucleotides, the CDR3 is TGTGCTAGTGGTTTGCCGAAAAACAGGGGGCAAATCAATCAGCCCCAGCATTTT. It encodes CASGLPKNRGQINQPQHF.

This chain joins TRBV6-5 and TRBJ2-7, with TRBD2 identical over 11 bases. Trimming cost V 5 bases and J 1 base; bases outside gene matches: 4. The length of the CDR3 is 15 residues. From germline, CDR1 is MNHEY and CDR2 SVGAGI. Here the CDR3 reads CASSLRTSGSYEQYF. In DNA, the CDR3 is TGTGCCAGCAGTCTACGGACTAGCGGGTCCTACGAGCAGTACTTC.

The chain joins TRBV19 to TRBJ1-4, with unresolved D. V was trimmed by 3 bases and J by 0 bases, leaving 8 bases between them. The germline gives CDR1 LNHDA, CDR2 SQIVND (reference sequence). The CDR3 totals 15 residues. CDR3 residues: CASSITVATNEKLFF. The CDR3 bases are TGTGCCAGTAGTATTACGGTCGCAACTAATGAAAAACTGTTTTTT.

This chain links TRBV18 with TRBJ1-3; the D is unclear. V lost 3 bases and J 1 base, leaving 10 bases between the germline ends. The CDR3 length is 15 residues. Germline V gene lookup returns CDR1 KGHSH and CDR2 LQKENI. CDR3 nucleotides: TGTGCCAGCTCACCTATTTTCAGATCTGGAAACACCATATATTTT. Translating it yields CASSPIFRSGNTIYF. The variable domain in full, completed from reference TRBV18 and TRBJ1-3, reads NAGVMQNPRHLVRRRGQEARLRCSPMKGHSHVYWYRQLPEEGLKFMVYLQKENIIDESGMPKERFSAEFPKEGPSILRIQQVVRGDSAAYFCASSPIFRSGNTIYFGEGSWLTVV.

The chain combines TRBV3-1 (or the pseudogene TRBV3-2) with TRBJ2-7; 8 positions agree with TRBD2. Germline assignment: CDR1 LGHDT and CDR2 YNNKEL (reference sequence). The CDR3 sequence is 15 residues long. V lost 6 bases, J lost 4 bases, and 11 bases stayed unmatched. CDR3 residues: CASSPTGGPQYEQYF. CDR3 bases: TGTGCCAGCAGTCCTACGGGGGGGCCTCAGTACGAGCAGTACTTC.

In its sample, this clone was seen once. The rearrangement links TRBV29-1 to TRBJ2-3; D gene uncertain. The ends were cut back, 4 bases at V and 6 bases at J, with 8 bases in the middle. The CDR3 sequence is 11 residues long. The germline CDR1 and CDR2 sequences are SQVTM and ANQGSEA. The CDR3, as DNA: TGCAGCGTTGGGCCAAAGGATACGCAGTATTTT. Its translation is CSVGPKDTQYF.

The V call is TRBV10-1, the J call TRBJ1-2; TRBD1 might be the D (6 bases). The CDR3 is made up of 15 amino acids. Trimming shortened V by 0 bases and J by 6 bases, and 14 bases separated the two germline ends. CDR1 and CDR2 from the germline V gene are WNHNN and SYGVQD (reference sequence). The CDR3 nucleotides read TGCGCCAGCAGTGAGTCTCGGGGGGCGCTGAATGGCTACACCTTC. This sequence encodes CASSESRGALNGYTF.

The CDR3 sequence: CASSQGQNNEKLFF. The CDR3 nucleotides read TGTGCCAGCAGCCAAGGCCAGAATAATGAAAAACTGTTTTTT. The chain links TRBV4-2 to TRBJ1-4; D gene unclear. The CDR3 extends over 14 amino acids. Germline V gene data show CDR1 as LGHNA and CDR2 as YNFKEQ. V lost 1 base, J lost 4 bases, and 7 bases lay in between.

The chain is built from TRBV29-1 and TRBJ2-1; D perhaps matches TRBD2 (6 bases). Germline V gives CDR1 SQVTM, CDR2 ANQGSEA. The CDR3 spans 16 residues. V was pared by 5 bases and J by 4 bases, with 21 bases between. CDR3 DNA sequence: TGCAGCGTTCATGGGCTCAGCGGGTATCCGTACAATGAGCAGTTCTTC. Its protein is CSVHGLSGYPYNEQFF.

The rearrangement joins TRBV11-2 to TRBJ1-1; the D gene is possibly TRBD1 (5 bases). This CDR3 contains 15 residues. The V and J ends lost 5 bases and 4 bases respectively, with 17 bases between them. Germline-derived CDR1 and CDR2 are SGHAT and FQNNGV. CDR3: CASSLSRGSLTEAFF. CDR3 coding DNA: TGTGCCAGCAGCCTCAGTCGGGGGTCGCTCACTGAAGCTTTCTTT. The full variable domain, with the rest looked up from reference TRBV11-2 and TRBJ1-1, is EAGVAQSPRYKIIEKRQSVAFWCNPISGHATLYWYQQILGQGPKLLIQFQNNGVVDDSQLPKDRFSAERLKGVDSTLKIQPAKLEDSAVYLCASSLSRGSLTEAFFGQGTRLTVV.

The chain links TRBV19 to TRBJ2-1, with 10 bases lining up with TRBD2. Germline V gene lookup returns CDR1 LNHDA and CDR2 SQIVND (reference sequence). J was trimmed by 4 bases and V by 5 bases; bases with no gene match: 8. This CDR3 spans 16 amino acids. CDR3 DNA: TGTGCCAGTAGTCCACGGGCTAGCGGGGGATACAATGAGCAGTTCTTC. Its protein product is CASSPRASGGYNEQFF. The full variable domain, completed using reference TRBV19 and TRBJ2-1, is DGGITQSPKYLFRKEGQNVTLSCEQNLNHDAMYWYRQDPGQGLRLIYYSQIVNDFQKGDIAEGYSVSREKKESFPLTVTSAQKNPTAFYLCASSPRASGGYNEQFFGPGTRLTVL.

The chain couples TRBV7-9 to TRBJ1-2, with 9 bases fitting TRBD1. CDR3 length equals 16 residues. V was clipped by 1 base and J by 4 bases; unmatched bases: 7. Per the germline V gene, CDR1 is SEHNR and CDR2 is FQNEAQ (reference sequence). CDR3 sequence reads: CASSLDRGQGLYGYTF. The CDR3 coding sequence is TGTGCCAGCAGCTTAGACAGGGGGCAAGGCCTCTATGGCTACACCTTC.

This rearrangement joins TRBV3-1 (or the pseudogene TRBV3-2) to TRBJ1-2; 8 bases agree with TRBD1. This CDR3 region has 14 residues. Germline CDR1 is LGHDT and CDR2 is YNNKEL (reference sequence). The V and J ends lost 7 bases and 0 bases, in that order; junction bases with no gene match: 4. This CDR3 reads CASTDRGSNYGYTF. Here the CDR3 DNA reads TGTGCCAGCACCGACAGGGGTTCTAACTATGGCTACACCTTC.

CDR3 sequence (DNA): TGTGCCAGCAGCTTAGCGGGACAGGGTTTAAGAGAGACCCAGTACTTC. It yields the protein CASSLAGQGLRETQYF. The V gene is TRBV7-2, the J gene TRBJ2-5; 9 bases line up with TRBD1. CDR3 size: 16 residues. V shed 0 bases, J shed 4 bases, and the junction held 6 bases outside the gene matches. The germline gives CDR1 SGHTA, CDR2 FQGNSA.

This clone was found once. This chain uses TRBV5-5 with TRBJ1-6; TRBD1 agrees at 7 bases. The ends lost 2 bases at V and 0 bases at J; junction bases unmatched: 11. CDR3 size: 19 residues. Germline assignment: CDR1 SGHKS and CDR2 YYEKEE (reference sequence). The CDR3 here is CASSFRDSSMGSYNSPLHF. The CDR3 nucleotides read TGTGCCAGCAGCTTTCGGGACAGCAGTATGGGCTCCTATAATTCACCCCTCCACTTT.

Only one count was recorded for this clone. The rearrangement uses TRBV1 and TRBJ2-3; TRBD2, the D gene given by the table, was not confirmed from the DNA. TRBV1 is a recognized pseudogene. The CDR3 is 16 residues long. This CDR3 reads CTSSQDLRGNTDTQYF. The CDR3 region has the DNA TGCACCAGCAGCCAAGATCTGCGGGGGAACACAGATACGCAGTATTTT.

CDR3 sequence (DNA): TGTGCCAGCAGCTTCGGAGGGTACGAGCAGTACTTC. It yields the protein CASSFGGYEQYF. This chain uses TRBV11-2 with TRBJ2-7; D is perhaps TRBD2 (6 bases). V lost 3 bases to trimming and J lost 4 bases, with 7 bases between them. This CDR3 comprises 12 residues. CDR1 is SGHAT and CDR2 is FQNNGV in the germline V gene.

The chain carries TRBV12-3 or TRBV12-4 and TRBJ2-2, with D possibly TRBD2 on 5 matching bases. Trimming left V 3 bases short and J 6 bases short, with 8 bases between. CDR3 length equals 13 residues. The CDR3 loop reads CASSLWESGELFF. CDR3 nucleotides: TGTGCCAGCAGTTTGTGGGAGTCCGGGGAGCTGTTTTTT.

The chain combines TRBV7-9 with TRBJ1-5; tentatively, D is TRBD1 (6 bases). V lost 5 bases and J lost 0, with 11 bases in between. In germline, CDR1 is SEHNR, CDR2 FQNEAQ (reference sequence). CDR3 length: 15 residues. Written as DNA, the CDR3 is TGTGCCAGCAGCCCAACGGACAGTAGCAATCAGCCCCAGCATTTT. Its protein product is CASSPTDSSNQPQHF.

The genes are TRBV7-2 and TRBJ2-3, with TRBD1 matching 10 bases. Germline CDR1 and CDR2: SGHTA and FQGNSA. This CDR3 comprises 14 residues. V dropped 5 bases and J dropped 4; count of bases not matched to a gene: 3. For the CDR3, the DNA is TGTGCCAGCAGCCCGACAGGGGGCGCAGATACGCAGTATTTT. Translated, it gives CASSPTGGADTQYF.

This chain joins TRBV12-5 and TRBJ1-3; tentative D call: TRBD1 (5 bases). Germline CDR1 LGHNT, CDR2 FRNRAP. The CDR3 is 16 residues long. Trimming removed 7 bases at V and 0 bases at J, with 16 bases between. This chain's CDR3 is CASATLGPTSGNTIYF. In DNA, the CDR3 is TGTGCTAGTGCCACCTTGGGGCCTACCTCTGGAAACACCATATATTTT.

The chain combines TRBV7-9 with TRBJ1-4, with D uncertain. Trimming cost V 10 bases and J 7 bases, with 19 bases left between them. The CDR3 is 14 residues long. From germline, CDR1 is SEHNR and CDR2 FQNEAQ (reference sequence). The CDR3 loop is CATVVGEPGEKLFF. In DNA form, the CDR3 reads TGTGCCACCGTCGTGGGAGAACCAGGTGAAAAACTGTTTTTT.

CDR3: CASRLSGGASYEQYF. CDR3 in DNA: TGTGCCAGCAGATTATCGGGAGGGGCCTCCTACGAGCAGTACTTC. The chain joins TRBV6-5 to TRBJ2-7; 8 nucleotides agree with TRBD2. V was clipped by 6 bases and J by 0 bases; unmatched bases: 7. This CDR3 has 15 amino acids. Germline V gene data show CDR1 as MNHEY and CDR2 as SVGAGI.

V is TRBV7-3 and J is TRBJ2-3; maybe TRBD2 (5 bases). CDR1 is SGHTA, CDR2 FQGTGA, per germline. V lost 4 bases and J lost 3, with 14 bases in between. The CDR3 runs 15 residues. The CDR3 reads CASSSTGLATDTQYF. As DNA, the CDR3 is TGTGCCAGCAGCTCTACCGGACTGGCGACAGATACGCAGTATTTT.

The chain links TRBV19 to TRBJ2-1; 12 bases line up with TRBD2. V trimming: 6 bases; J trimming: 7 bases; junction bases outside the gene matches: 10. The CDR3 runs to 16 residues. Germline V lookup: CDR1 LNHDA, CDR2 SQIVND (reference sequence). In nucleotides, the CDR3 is TGTGCCAGTAGCATAAGACTAGCGGGGGTACGGAATGAGCAGTTCTTC. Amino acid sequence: CASSIRLAGVRNEQFF.

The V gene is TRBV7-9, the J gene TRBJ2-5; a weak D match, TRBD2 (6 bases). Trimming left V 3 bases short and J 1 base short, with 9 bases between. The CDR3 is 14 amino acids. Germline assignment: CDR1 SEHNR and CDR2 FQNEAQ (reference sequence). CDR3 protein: CASSLTSLQETQYF. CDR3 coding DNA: TGTGCCAGCAGCTTGACTAGTCTCCAAGAGACCCAGTACTTC.

The CDR3 loop is CASSSRDSGNTIYF. CDR3 DNA sequence: TGTGCCAGCAGTTCCCGAGACTCTGGAAACACCATATATTTT. The rearrangement links TRBV6-5 to TRBJ1-3; D remains unclear. V lost 4 bases and J lost 0, with 7 bases in between. In germline, CDR1 is MNHEY, CDR2 SVGAGI. The CDR3 length is 14 residues.

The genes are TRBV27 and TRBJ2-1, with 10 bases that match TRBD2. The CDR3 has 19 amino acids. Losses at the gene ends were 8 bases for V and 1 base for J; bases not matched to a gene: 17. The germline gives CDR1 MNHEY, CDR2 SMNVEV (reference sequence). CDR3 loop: CASLRAVGASGSSYNEQFF. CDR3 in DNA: TGTGCCAGCCTGCGAGCAGTAGGTGCTAGCGGGAGTTCCTACAATGAGCAGTTCTTC.

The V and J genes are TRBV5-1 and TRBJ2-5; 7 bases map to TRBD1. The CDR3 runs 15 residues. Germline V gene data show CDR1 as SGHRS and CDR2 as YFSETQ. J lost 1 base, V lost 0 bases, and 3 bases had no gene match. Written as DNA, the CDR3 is TGCGCCAGCAGCTTGGGAGGACAGGTCCAAGAGACCCAGTACTTC. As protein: CASSLGGQVQETQYF. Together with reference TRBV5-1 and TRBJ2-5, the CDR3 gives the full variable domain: KAGVTQTPRYLIKTRGQQVTLSCSPISGHRSVSWYQQTPGQGLQFLFEYFSETQRNKGNFPGRFSGRQFSNSRSEMNVSTLELGDSALYLCASSLGGQVQETQYFGPGTRLLVL.

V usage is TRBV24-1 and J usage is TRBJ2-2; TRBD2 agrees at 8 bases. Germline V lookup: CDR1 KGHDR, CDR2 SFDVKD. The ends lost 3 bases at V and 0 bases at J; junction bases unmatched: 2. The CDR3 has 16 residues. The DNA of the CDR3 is TGTGCCACCAGTGATCGGGAGGGCTCGAACACCGGGGAGCTGTTTTTT. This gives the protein CATSDREGSNTGELFF.

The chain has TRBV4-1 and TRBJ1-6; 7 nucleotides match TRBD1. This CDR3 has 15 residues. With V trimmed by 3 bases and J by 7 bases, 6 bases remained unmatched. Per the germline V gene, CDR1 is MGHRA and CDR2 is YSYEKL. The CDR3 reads CASSQADRENSPLHF. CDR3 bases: TGCGCCAGCAGCCAGGCCGACAGGGAAAATTCACCCCTCCACTTT.